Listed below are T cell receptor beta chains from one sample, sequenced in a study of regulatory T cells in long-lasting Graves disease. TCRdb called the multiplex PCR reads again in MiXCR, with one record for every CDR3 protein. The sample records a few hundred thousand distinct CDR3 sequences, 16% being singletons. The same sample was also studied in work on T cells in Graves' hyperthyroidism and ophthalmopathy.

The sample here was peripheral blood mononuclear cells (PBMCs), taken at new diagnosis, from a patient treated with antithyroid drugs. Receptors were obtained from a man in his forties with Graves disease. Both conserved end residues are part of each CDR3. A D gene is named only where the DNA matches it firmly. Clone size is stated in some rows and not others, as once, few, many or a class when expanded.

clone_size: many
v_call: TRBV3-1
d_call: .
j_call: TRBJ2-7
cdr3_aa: CASSLHGQQYF
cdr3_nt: TGTGCCAGCAGCCTCCATGGCCAGCAGTACTTC

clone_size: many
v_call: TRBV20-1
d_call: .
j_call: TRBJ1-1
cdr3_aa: CSARGRSEAFF
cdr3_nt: TGCAGTGCTAGAGGCAGGTCTGAAGCTTTCTTT

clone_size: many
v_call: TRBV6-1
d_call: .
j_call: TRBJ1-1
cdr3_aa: CASTANRGTEAFF
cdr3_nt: TGTGCCAGCACGGCCAACCGGGGTACTGAAGCTTTCTTT

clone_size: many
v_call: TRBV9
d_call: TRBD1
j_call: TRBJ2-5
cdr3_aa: CASSVEGRGQETQYF
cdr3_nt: TGTGCCAGCAGCGTAGAAGGCAGGGGGCAAGAGACCCAGTACTTC

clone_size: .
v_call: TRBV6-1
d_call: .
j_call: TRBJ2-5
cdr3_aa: CASSERLLQETQYF
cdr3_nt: TGTGCCAGCAGTGAAAGACTACTCCAAGAGACCCAGTACTTC

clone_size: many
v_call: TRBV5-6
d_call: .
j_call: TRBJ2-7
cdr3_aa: CASSFAGKDEQYF
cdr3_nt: TGTGCCAGCAGCTTCGCGGGAAAGGACGAGCAGTACTTC

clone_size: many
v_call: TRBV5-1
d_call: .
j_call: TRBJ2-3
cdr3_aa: CASSFWLGGADTQYF
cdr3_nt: TGCGCCAGCAGCTTCTGGCTCGGGGGCGCAGATACGCAGTATTTT

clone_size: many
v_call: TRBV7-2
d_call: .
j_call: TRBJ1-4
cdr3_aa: CASSPGHATNEKLFF
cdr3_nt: TGTGCCAGCAGTCCGGGACACGCAACTAATGAAAAACTGTTTTTT

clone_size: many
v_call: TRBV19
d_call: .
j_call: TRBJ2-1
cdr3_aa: CASSPRIAEVTYNEQFF
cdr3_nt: TGTGCCAGTAGTCCCCGGATAGCGGAGGTGACCTACAATGAGCAGTTCTTC

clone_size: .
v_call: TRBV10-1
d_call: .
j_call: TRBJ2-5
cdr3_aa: CASSESRGGRWTQYF
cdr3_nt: TGCGCCAGCAGTGAAAGCAGGGGGGGCCGATGGACCCAGTACTTC

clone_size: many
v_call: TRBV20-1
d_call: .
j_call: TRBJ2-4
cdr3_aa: CSATFQGLRHIQYF
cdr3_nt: TGCAGTGCTACATTCCAGGGGCTGAGGCACATTCAGTACTTC

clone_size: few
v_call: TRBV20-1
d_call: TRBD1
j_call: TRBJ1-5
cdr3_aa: CSAAGTGYAGNQPQHF
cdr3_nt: TGCAGTGCTGCCGGGACAGGGTATGCGGGTAATCAGCCCCAGCATTTT

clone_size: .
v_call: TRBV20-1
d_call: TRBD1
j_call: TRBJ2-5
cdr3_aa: CSASRGHRETQYF
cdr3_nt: TGCAGTGCTAGCAGGGGGCATCGCGAGACCCAGTACTTC

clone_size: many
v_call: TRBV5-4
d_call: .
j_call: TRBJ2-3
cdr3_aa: CASSLSSLATGRGGLGTDTQYF
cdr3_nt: TGTGCCAGCAGCTTGAGCTCCCTGGCCACAGGGAGAGGAGGATTGGGCACAGATACGCAGTATTTT

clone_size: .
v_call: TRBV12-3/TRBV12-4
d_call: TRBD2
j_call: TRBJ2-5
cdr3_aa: CASSLGPAGGLETQYF
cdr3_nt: TGTGCCAGCAGTTTAGGGCCTGCGGGGGGGCTAGAGACCCAGTACTTC

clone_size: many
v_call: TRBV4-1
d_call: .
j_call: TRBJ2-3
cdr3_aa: CASSQTQGTDTQYF
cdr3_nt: TGCGCCAGCAGCCAAACTCAAGGCACAGATACGCAGTATTTT

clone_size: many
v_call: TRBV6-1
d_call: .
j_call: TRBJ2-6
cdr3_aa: CASSPRSSGANVLTF
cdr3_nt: TGTGCCAGCAGTCCCAGGAGCTCTGGGGCCAACGTCCTGACTTTC

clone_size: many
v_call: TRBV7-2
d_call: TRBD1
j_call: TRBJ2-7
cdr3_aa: CASSFRTGGTDEQYF
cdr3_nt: TGTGCCAGCAGCTTTCGGACAGGGGGCACCGACGAGCAGTACTTC

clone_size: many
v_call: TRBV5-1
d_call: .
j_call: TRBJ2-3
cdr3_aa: CASKETPATDTQYF
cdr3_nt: TGCGCCAGCAAAGAGACTCCTGCCACAGATACGCAGTATTTT

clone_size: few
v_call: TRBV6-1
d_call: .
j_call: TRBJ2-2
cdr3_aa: CASSNHRNTGELFF
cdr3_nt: TGTGCCAGCAGCAATCATAGAAACACCGGGGAGCTGTTTTTT

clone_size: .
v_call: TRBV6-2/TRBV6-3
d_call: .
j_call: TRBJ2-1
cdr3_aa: CASSYATRGAGRRQFF
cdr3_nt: TGTGCCAGCAGTTACGCAACCCGGGGGGCCGGCCGGCGGCAGTTCTTC

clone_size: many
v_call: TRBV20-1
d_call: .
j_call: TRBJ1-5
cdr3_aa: CSAKPDSSQPQHF
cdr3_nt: TGCAGTGCTAAGCCAGACAGCAGTCAGCCCCAGCATTTT

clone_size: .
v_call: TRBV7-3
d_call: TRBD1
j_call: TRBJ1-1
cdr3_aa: CASSKGAGGNEAFF
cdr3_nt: TGTGCCAGCAGTAAGGGGGCCGGAGGAAATGAAGCTTTCTTT

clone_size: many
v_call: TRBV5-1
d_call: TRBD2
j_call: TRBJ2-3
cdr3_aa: CASSGPAGGLSTDTQYF
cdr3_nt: TGCGCCAGCAGCGGGCCAGCGGGGGGCCTAAGCACAGATACGCAGTATTTT

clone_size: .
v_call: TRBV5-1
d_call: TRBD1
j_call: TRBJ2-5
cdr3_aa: CASSSGTGNWETQYF
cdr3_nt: TGCGCCAGCAGTTCCGGGACAGGGAACTGGGAGACCCAGTACTTC

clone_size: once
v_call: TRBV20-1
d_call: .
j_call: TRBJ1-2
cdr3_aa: CSARDPVRFGYGYTF
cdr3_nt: TGCAGTGCTAGAGATCCCGTAAGGTTTGGGTATGGCTACACCTTC

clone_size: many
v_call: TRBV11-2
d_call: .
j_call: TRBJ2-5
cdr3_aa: CASRSRGFQETQYF
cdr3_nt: TGTGCCAGCAGATCGAGGGGATTCCAAGAGACCCAGTACTTC

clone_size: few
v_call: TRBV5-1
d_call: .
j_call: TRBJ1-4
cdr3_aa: CASSLGRGEKLFF
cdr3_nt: TGCGCCAGCAGCTTGGGCAGAGGGGAAAAACTGTTTTTT

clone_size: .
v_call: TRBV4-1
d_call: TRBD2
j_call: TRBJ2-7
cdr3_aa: CASSQKDSGYYEQYF
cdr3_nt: TGCGCCAGCAGCCAAAAAGATAGCGGGTACTACGAGCAGTACTTC

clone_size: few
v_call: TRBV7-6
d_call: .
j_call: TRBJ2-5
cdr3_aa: CASSQRQTQYF
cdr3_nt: TGTGCCAGCAGCCAAAGACAGACCCAGTACTTC

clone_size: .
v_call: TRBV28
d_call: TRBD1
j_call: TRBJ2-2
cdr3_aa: CASRAGGASGELFF
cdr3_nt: TGTGCCAGCAGGGCAGGGGGCGCATCCGGGGAGCTGTTTTTT

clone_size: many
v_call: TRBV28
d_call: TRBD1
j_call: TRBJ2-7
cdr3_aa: CASSQRGQGAYEQYF
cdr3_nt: TGTGCCAGCAGCCAACGAGGACAGGGCGCCTACGAGCAGTACTTC

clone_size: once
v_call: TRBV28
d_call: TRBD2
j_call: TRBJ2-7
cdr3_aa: CVSSQLAGGSYEQYF
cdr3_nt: TGTGTCAGCAGCCAACTAGCGGGGGGTTCCTACGAGCAGTACTTC

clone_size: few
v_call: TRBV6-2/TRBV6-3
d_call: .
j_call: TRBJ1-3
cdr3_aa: CASRPRGSGNTIYF
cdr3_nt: TGTGCCAGCAGACCCAGGGGCTCTGGAAACACCATATATTTT

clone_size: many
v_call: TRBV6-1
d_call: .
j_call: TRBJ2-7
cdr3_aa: CASSDRGKVYEQYF
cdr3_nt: TGTGCCAGCAGTGACCGGGGCAAAGTCTACGAGCAGTACTTC

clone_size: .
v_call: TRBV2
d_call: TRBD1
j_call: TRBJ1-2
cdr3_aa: CASSEVAGGNYGYTF
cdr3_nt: TGTGCCAGCAGTGAAGTGGCAGGGGGGAACTATGGCTACACCTTC

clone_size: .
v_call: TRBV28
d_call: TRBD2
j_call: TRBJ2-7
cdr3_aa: CASSSHPGLAGAYEQYF
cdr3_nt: TGTGCCAGCAGTTCCCATCCGGGACTAGCGGGAGCCTACGAGCAGTACTTC

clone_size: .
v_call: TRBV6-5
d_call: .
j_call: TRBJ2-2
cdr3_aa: CATVPWGVTGELFF
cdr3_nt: TGTGCCACCGTCCCTTGGGGGGTCACCGGGGAGCTGTTTTTT

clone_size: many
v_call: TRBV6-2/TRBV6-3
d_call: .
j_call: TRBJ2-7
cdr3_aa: CASSYHQEFYEQYF
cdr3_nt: TGTGCCAGCAGTTACCACCAGGAGTTCTACGAGCAGTACTTC

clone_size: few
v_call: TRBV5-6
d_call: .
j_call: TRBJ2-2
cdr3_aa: CASSLSRFGGELFF
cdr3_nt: TGTGCCAGCAGCTTGTCTAGGTTCGGCGGGGAGCTGTTTTTT

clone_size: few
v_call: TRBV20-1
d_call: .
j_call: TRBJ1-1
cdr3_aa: CSASRGLYTEAFF
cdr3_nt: TGCAGTGCTAGTAGGGGTTTGTACACTGAAGCTTTCTTT

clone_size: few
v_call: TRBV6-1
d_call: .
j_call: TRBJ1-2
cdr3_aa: CASSDIPGSGGYTF
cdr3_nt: TGTGCCAGCAGTGATATACCCGGATCTGGTGGCTACACCTTC

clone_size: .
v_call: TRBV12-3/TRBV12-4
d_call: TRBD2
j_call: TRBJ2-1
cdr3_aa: CASSLAPSGDEQFF
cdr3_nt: TGTGCCAGCAGTTTAGCTCCTAGCGGGGATGAGCAGTTCTTC

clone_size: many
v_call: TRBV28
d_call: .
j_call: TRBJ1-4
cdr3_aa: CASNGFNSYGEKLFF
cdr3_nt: TGTGCCAGCAACGGTTTCAACTCATATGGAGAAAAACTGTTTTTT

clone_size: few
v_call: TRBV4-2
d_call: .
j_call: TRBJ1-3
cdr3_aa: CASSQDGARASSGNTIYF
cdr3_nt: TGTGCCAGCAGCCAAGATGGGGCCAGGGCGAGCTCTGGAAACACCATATATTTT

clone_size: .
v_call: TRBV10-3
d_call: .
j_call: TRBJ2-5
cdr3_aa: CASGGKHETQYF
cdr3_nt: TGTGCCAGCGGCGGTAAACATGAGACCCAGTACTTC

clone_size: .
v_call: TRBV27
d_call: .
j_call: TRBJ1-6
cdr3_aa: CASSWTPDSPLHF
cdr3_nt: TGTGCCAGCAGTTGGACTCCCGATTCACCCCTCCACTTT

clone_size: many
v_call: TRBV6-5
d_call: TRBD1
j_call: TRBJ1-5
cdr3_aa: CASSFLLQGVSNQPQHF
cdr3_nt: TGTGCCAGCAGTTTTCTCCTACAGGGGGTTAGCAATCAGCCCCAGCATTTT

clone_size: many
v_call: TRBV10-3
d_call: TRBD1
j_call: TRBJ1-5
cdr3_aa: CAISRGNEGNQPQHF
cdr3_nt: TGTGCCATCAGCAGGGGGAACGAGGGCAATCAGCCCCAGCATTTT

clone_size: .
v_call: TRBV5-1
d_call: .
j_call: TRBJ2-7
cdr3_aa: CASTSSFPYEQYF
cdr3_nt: TGCGCCAGCACTTCCAGTTTTCCCTACGAGCAGTACTTC